This T cell receptor beta chain was sequenced during a study of early T cells in non-severe SARS-CoV-2 infection. About the research overall: Sequencing input comprised bulk RNA from unsorted whole blood; chain pairing was not available. Findings and caveats of the study: Anti-spike CD8 responses were favored in VDJdb matching, and private and CD4 specificities were missed.

The TCR library protocol attached unique molecular identifiers to the individual cDNA molecules. TCRdb redid the calling of the 5' RACE reads with MiXCR, one entry per CDR3 protein. The sample has 100,000 to 150,000 distinct CDR3 sequences; under 15% are singletons. With regard to this clonotype: Antigen unknown.

This CDR3 is 12 amino acids long. Germline CDR1 SEHNR, CDR2 FQNEAQ (reference sequence). With 4 bases removed from V and 6 bases from J, the gap between germline ends came to 9 bases. What was sequenced was whole blood. The TCR was taken from an adult who was a healthcare worker with PCR-confirmed SARS-CoV-2 infection or an uninfected control (not recorded which). V and J are TRBV7-9 and TRBJ1-1; no clear D. The CDR3 region has the DNA TGTGCCAGCAGCTACCTTAGGGCTGAAGCTTTCTTT. Translated: CASSYLRAEAFF.